This entry is about one T cell receptor (beta chain). Antigen unknown. The data were taken from a study of graft-versus-host responses after intestinal transplantation. Study-level information: Isolated intestinal, liver-intestinal, or multivisceral transplants had been given to the recipients. Tacrolimus and steroids were given for two to four years to all recipients after anti-thymocyte globulin induction.

Study-wide results and caveats: Within the allografts of patients who had graft-donor T cell macrochimerism, graft-versus-host to host-versus-graft clonal ratios were high. Among recipient marrow samples, GvH clones were found; some appeared first in ileum or blood.

Sequencing was performed with immunoSEQ multiplex PCR; in TCRdb, only in-frame clones are kept and a portion is missing. Of under 150,000 clones listed, 75% to 95% were seen once; the top ten hold about 0.18%. CDR1 and CDR2 (germline): MDHEN, SYDVKM. V lost 4 bases to trimming and J lost 4 bases, with 16 bases between them. The length of the CDR3 is 15 residues. The V and J genes are TRBV28 and TRBJ1-2, with D uncertain. The starting material was unstimulated CD4+ T cells sorted from spleen or lymph node cells, obtained before intestinal transplant. The receptor was isolated from a human donor who received an intestinal transplant. The CDR3 region is CASSSPLRASYGYTF. DNA of the CDR3: TGTGCCAGCAGTTCCCCCCTGAGGGCTTCCTATGGCTACACCTTC.